Listed here is a single T cell receptor (beta chain). This clonotype occurred many times. Its antigen target is currently unknown. No base quality values were provided; no much bigger clone lies one nucleotide off. The data were produced on an Illumina HiSeq 2000. Multiplex PCR amplification was used to generate the TCR beta chain libraries. High-throughput sequencing was used to analyze the amplified TCR beta chain products. TCRdb redid the processing of the public reads, applying fastp at Q25 and MiXCR, and retained in-frame beta chains. Each CDR3 protein gets just one entry, which takes the most common genes and DNA from the rows behind it. Counted in this sample were around 300,000 distinct CDR3 sequences; more than 30% of them appeared once. Together, the top ten hold around 1.1% of the sample. The data stem from a study of breast tumors, draining lymph nodes, adjacent tissues (dated by TCRdb to 2016 to 2017). For the study in its entirety: Breast cancer patients provided tumor, adjacent nontumor tissue and axillary lymph nodes, and the study compared the TCR beta repertoires across these three sources. In human breast cancer, the study set out to evaluate how tumor, surrounding tissue and draining lymph node repertoires relate to one another and whether T cells may move between these sites.

Taken from cysteine to phenylalanine, the CDR3 has 16 residues. The retained sequence is limited to the CDR3, 48 bases, with the frame set at the first base. The junction shows trimming of 3 bases on V and 4 bases on J, and the gene matches do not reach 6 bases of it. As encoded in the germline V gene, CDR1 is SGHDT while CDR2 is YYEEEE. The lymph node samples were taken from the axillary draining lymph nodes of breast cancer patients. Overall study results and their limits: A scenario in which most tumor T cells derive from the lymph node and then expand within tumor tissue was judged to be consistent with the data. In luminal-like breast cancer, tumor and nontumor tissue repertoires resembled each other significantly more than in basal-like breast cancer. The study presented the conclusion that tumor T cells originate in lymph nodes as consistent with a hypothesis, not as something directly demonstrated. Tumors showed preferential V and J gene usage, and their T-cell repertoire diversity fell below that of lymph nodes yet above that of nontumor tissue.

In this chain, TRBV5-6 is recombined with TRBJ2-5; 13 central nucleotides agree with TRBD2. This receptor was taken from a female donor with breast cancer. Some clones in this sample may be carry-over from other donors' samples. The sample was axillary lymph node tissue. The encoded CDR3 is CASSSKGLAGVETQYF. The nucleotides are TGTGCCAGCAGCTCGAAAGGACTAGCGGGAGTAGAGACCCAGTACTTC.